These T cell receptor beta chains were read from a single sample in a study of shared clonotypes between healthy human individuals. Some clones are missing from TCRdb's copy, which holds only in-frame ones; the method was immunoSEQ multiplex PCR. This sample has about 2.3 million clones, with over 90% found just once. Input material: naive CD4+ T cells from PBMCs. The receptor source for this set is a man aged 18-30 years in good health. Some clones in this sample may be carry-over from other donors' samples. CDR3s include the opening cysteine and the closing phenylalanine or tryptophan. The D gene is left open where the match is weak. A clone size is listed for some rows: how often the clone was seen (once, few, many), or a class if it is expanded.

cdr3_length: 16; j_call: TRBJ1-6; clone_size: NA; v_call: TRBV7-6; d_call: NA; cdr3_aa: CASSFGQGGIGSPLHF; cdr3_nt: TGTGCCAGCAGCTTCGGCCAGGGTGGAATAGGATCACCCCTCCACTTT
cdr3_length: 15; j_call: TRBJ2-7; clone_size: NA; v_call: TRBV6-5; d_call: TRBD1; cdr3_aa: CASSYSRRGLYEQYF; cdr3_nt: TGTGCCAGCAGTTACTCCCGCAGGGGGCTCTACGAGCAGTACTTC
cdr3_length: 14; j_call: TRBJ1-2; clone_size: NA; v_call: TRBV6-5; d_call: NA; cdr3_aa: CASHKWEGEDGYTF; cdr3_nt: TGTGCCAGTCATAAGTGGGAGGGCGAGGACGGCTACACCTTC
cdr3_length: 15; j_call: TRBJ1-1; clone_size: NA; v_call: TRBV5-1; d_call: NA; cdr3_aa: CASSALTVGNTEAFF; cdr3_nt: TGCGCCAGCAGCGCCTTGACCGTAGGGAACACTGAAGCTTTCTTT
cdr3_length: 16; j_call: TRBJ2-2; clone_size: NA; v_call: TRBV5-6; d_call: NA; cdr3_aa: CASSLGPRANTGELFF; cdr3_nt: TGTGCCAGCAGCTTGGGGCCCAGGGCCAACACCGGGGAGCTGTTTTTT
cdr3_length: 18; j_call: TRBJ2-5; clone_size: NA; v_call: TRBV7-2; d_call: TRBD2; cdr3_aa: CASSSQATSGRELETQYF; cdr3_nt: TGTGCCAGCAGCTCGCAGGCGACTAGCGGGAGGGAGTTAGAGACCCAGTACTTC
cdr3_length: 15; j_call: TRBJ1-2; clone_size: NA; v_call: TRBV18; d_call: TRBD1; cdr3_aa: CASSPGRDRVYGYTF; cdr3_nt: TGTGCCAGCTCACCAGGACGGGACAGGGTGTATGGCTACACCTTC
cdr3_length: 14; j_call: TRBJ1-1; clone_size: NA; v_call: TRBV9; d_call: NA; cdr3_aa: CASSRWGRDTEAFF; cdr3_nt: TGTGCCAGCAGTCGTTGGGGAAGGGACACTGAAGCTTTCTTT
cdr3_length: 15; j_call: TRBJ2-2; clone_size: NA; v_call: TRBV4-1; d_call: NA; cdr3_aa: CASSHWDSHTGELFF; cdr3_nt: TGCGCCAGCAGCCATTGGGACTCTCACACCGGGGAGCTGTTTTTT
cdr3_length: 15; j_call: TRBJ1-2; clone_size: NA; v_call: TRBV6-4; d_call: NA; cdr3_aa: CASSLLSRDPPGYTF; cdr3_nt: TGTGCCAGCAGTTTACTCTCCCGGGATCCGCCGGGCTACACCTTC
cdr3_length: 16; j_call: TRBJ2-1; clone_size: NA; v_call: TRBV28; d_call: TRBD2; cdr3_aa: CASSLYSGSGVNEQFF; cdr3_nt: TGTGCCAGCAGTTTATATAGCGGGAGTGGGGTGAATGAGCAGTTCTTC
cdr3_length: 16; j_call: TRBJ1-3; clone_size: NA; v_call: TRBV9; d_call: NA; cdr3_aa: CASSVALRQELNTIYF; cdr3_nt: TGTGCCAGCAGCGTAGCTCTCAGACAGGAGTTGAACACCATATATTTT
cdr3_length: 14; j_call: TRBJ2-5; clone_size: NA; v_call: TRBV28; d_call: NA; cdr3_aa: CASSSWALRETQYF; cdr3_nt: TGTGCCAGCAGTTCCTGGGCCCTGAGGGAGACCCAGTACTTC
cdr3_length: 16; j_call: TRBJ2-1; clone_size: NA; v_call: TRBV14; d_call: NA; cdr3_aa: CASSQKLSASYNEQFF; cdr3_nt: TGTGCCAGCAGCCAAAAGCTTAGCGCCTCCTACAATGAGCAGTTCTTC
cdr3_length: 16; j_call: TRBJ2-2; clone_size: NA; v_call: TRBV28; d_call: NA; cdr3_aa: CASIVGGRENTGELFF; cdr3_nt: TGTGCCAGCATCGTCGGAGGCAGGGAGAACACCGGGGAGCTGTTTTTT
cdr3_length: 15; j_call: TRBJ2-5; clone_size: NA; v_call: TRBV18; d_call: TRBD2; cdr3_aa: CASSRTSGEGETQYF; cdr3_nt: TGTGCCAGCTCCCGGACTAGCGGCGAAGGGGAGACCCAGTACTTC
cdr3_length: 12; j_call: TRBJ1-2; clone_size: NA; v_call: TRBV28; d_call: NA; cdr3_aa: CASSLLGYGYTF; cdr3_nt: TGTGCCAGCAGTTTGTTAGGCTATGGCTACACCTTC
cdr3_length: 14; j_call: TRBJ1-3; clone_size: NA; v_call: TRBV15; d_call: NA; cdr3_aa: CATSRASSGNTIYF; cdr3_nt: TGTGCCACCAGCAGAGCTAGCTCTGGAAACACCATATATTTT
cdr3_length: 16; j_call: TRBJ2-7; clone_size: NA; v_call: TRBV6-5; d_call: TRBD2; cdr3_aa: CASSSPTSGSDDEQYF; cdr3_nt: TGTGCCAGCAGTTCCCCGACTAGCGGGAGTGACGACGAGCAGTACTTC
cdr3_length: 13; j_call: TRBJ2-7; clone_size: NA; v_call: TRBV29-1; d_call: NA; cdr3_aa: CSVGGRSSYEQYF; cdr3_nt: TGCAGCGTTGGGGGTAGATCGTCCTACGAGCAGTACTTC
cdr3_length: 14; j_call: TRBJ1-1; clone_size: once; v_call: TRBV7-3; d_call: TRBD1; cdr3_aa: CASSLTGQGTEAFF; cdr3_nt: TGTGCCAGCAGCTTAACCGGACAGGGGACTGAAGCTTTCTTT
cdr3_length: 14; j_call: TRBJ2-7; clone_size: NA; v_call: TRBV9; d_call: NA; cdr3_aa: CASSVDHGSYEQYF; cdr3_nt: TGTGCCAGCAGCGTAGACCACGGCTCCTACGAGCAGTACTTC
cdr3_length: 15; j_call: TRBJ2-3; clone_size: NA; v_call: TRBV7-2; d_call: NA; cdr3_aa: CASSLVGRATDTQYF; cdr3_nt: TGTGCCAGCAGCTTAGTAGGCAGGGCCACAGATACGCAGTATTTT
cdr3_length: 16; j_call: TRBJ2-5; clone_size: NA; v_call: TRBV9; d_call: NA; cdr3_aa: CASSVGRGANAETQYF; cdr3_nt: TGTGCCAGCAGCGTAGGAAGGGGGGCTAATGCGGAGACCCAGTACTTC
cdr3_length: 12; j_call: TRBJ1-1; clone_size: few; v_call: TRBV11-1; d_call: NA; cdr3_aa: CASSLAGTEAFF; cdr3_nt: TGTGCCAGCAGCTTAGCTGGTACTGAAGCTTTCTTT
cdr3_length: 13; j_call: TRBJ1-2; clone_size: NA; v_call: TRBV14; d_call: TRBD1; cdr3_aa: CASSRDRRYGYTF; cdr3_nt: TGTGCCAGCAGCCGGGACAGAAGATATGGCTACACCTTC
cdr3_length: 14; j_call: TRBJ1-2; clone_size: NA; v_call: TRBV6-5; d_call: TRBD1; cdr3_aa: CASSYGTGPGGYTF; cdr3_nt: TGTGCCAGCAGTTACGGGACAGGGCCTGGAGGCTACACCTTC
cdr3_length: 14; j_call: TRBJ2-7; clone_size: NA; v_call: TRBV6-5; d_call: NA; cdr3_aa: CASSTGSPSYEQYF; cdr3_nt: TGTGCCAGCAGTACAGGTTCTCCCTCCTACGAGCAGTACTTC
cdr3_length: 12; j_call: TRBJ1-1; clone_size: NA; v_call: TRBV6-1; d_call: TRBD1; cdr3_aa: CASSGTGRNAFF; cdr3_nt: TGTGCCAGCAGCGGGACAGGAAGGAACGCTTTCTTT
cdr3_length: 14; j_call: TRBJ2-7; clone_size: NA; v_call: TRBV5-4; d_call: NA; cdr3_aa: CASSPGTDTYEQYF; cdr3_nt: TGTGCCAGCAGCCCCGGGACGGACACCTACGAGCAGTACTTC
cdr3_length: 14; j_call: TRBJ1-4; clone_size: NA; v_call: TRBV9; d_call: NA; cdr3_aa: CASSVGGDNEKLFF; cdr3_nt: TGTGCCAGCAGCGTAGGGGGAGATAATGAAAAACTGTTTTTT
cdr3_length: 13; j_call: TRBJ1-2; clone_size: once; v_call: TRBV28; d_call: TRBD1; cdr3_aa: CASRTGGGYGYTF; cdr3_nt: TGTGCCAGCAGAACAGGGGGGGGCTATGGCTACACCTTC
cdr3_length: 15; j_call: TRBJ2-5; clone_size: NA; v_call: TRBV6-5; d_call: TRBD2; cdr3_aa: CAGGLAGDWSETQYF; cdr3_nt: TGTGCCGGTGGACTAGCGGGAGATTGGTCAGAGACCCAGTACTTC
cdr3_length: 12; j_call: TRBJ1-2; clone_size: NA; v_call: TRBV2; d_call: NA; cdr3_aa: CASSVAENGYTF; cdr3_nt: TGTGCCAGCAGTGTGGCGGAGAATGGCTACACCTTC
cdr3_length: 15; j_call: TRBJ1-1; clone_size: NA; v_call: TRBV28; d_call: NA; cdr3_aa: CASSVTPGTNSRAFF; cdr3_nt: TGTGCCAGCAGTGTCACTCCCGGGACAAACAGTCGAGCTTTCTTT
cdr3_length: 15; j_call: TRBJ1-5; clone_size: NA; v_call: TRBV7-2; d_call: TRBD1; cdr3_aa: CASSLYRGADQPQHF; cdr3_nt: TGTGCCAGCAGCCTATACAGGGGCGCGGATCAGCCCCAGCATTTT
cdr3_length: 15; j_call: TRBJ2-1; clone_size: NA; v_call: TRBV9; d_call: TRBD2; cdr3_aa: CASTSGLAGVNEQFF; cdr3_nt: TGTGCCAGCACCTCCGGCCTAGCGGGAGTTAATGAGCAGTTCTTC
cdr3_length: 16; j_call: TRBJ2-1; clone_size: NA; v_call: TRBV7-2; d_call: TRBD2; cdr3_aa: CASSFSGTSRIHEQFF; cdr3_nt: TGTGCCAGCAGCTTTTCTGGGACTAGTAGGATCCATGAGCAGTTCTTC
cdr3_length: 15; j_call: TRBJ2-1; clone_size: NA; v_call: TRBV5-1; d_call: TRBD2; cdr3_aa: CASSPTAGGYNEQFF; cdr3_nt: TGCGCCAGCAGCCCCACAGCGGGAGGTTACAATGAGCAGTTCTTC
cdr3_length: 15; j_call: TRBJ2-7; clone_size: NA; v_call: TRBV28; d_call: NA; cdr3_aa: CASSSPRVGSYEQYF; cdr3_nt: TGTGCCAGCAGTTCCCCCAGGGTGGGGTCCTACGAGCAGTACTTC
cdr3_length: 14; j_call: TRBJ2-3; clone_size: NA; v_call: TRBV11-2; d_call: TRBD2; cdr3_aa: CASSLGREQDTQYF; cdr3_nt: TGTGCCAGCAGCTTAGGGCGGGAGCAAGATACGCAGTATTTT
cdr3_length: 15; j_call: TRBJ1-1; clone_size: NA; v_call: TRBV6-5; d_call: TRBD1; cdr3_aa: CASSHRRDTGVRAFF; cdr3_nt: TGTGCCAGCAGCCACCGTCGCGACACAGGGGTTAGGGCTTTCTTT
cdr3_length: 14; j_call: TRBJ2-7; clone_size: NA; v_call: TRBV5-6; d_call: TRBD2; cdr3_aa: CASSWGLNSYEQYF; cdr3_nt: TGTGCCAGCAGCTGGGGACTAAACTCCTACGAGCAGTACTTC
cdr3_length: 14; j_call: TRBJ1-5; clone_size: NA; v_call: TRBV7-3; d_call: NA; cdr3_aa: CASSLTGGQQPQHF; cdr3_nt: TGTGCCAGCAGCTTAACGGGGGGGCAGCAGCCCCAGCATTTT
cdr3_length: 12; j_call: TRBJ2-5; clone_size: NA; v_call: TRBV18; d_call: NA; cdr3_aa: CASSPVRETQYF; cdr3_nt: TGTGCCAGCTCACCGGTGAGGGAGACCCAGTACTTC